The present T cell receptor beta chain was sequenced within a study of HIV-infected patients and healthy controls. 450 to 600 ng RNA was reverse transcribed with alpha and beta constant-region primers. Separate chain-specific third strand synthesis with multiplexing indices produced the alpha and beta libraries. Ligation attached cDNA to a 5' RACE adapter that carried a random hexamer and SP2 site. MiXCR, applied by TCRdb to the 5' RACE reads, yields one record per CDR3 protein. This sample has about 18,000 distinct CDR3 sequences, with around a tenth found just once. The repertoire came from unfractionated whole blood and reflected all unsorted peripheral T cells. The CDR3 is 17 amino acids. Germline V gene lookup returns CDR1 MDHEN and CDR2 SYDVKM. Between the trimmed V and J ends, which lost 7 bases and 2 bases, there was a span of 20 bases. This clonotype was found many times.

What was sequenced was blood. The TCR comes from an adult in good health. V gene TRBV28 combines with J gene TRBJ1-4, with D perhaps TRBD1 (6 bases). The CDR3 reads CASITSRRGATNEKLFF. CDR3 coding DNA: TGTGCCAGCATTACTTCCCGGCGGGGGGCGACTAATGAAAAACTGTTTTTT.